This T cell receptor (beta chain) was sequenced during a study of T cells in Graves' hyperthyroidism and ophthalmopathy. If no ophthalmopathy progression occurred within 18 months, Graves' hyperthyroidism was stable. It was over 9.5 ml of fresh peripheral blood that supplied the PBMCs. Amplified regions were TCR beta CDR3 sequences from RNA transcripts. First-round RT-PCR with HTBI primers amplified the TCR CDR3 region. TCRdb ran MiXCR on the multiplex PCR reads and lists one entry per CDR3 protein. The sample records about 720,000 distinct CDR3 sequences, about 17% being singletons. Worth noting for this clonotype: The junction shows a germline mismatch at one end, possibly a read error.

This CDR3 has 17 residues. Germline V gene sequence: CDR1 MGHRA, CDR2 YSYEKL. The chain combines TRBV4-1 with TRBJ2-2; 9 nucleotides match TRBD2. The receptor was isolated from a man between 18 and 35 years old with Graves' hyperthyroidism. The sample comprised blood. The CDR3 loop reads CASSQEGSGRWTGELLF. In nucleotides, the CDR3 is TGCGCCAGCAGCCAAGAAGGTAGCGGGAGATGGACCGGGGAGCTGCTTTTT.